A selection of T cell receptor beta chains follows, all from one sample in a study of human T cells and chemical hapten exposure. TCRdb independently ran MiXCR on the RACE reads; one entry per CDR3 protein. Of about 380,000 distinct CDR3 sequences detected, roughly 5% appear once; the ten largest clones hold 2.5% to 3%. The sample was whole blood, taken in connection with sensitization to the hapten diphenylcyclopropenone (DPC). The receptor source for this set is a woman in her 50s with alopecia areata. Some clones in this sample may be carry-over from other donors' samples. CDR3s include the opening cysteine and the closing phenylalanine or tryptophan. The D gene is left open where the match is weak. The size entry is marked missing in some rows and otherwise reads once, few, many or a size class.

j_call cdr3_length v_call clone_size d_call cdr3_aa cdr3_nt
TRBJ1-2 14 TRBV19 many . CASTSGTANYGYTF TGTGCCAGTACCTCCGGGACGGCTAACTATGGCTACACCTTC
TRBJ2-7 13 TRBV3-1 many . CASSHRGEYEQYF TGTGCCAGCAGCCACCGGGGAGAGTACGAGCAGTACTTC
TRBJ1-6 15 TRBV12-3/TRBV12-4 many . CASSLRHSPDSPLHF TGTGCCAGCAGTTTACGACATAGTCCGGATTCACCCCTCCACTTT
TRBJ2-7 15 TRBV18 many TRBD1 CASSPLPGTGVEQYF TGTGCCAGCTCACCTCTACCCGGGACAGGGGTCGAGCAGTACTTC
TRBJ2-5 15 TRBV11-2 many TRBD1 CASSSTRTGGETQYF TGTGCCAGCAGCAGTACCCGGACAGGGGGAGAGACCCAGTACTTC
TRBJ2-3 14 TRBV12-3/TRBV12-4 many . CASSLADSTDTQYF TGTGCCAGCAGCTTAGCGGATAGCACAGATACGCAGTATTTT
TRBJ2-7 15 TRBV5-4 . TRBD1 CASSFGTGGVYEQYF TGTGCCAGCAGCTTCGGGACAGGGGGAGTCTACGAGCAGTACTTC
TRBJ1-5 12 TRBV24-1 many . CATRPRGGTQHF TGTGCCACCAGACCCCGAGGAGGCACCCAGCATTTT
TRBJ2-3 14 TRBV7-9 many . CASSAGMYEDTQYF TGTGCCAGCAGCGCAGGAATGTACGAGGATACGCAGTATTTT
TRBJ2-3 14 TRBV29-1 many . CSVDFPGHTDTQYF TGCAGCGTTGATTTCCCGGGTCACACAGATACGCAGTATTTT
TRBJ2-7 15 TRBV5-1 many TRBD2 CASSPADGGAAEQYF TGCGCCAGCAGCCCCGCGGACGGGGGGGCCGCCGAGCAGTACTTC
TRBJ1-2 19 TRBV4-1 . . CASSQEGSLTGIGNYGYTF TGCGCCAGCAGCCAAGAAGGTTCGTTAACGGGAATCGGTAACTATGGCTACACCTTC
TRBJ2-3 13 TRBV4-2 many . CASSQERTDTQYF TGTGCCAGCAGCCAAGAGCGGACAGATACGCAGTATTTT
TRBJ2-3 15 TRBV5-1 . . CASSLVPPDTDTQYF TGCGCCAGCAGCTTGGTGCCGCCAGACACAGATACGCAGTATTTT
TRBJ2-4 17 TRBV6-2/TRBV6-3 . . CASSYSSTDLAKNIQYF TGTGCCAGCAGTTATTCTTCGACAGATCTAGCCAAAAACATTCAGTACTTC
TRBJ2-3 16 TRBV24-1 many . CATSDPDPRGTDTQYF TGTGCCACCAGTGATCCTGACCCCCGGGGCACAGATACGCAGTATTTT
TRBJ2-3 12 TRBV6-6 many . CASGDSTDTQYF TGTGCCAGCGGGGATAGCACAGATACGCAGTATTTT
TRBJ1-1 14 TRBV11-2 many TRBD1 CASNLQGGFTEAFF TGTGCCAGCAACCTACAGGGGGGATTCACTGAAGCTTTCTTT
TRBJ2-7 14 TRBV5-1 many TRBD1 CASSLDGRGQEQYF TGCGCCAGCAGCTTGGATGGCAGGGGGCAAGAGCAGTACTTC
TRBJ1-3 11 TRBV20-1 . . CSATHGNTIYF TGCAGTGCCACCCACGGGAACACCATATATTTT
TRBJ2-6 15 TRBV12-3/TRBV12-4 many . CASTTPGSGANVLTF TGTGCCAGCACCACCCCGGGTTCTGGGGCCAACGTCCTGACTTTC
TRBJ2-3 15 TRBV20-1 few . CSAPEEALSTDTQYF TGCAGTGCTCCGGAAGAAGCTCTTAGCACAGATACGCAGTATTTT
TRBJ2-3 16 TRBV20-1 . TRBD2 CSARAISGASTDTQYF TGCAGTGCTAGAGCCATCAGCGGGGCTAGCACAGATACGCAGTATTTT
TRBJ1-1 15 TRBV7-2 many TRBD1 CASGWTGKVNTEAFF TGTGCCAGCGGTTGGACAGGGAAGGTCAACACTGAAGCTTTCTTT
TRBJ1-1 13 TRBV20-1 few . CSAPWQGGTEAFF TGCAGTGCCCCTTGGCAGGGAGGGACTGAAGCTTTCTTT
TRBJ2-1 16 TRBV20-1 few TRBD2 CSAAGTSGSSYNEQFF TGCAGTGCAGCCGGGACTAGCGGGAGCTCCTACAATGAGCAGTTCTTC
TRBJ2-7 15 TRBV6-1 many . CASSSGVDSSYEQYF TGTGCCAGCAGCTCGGGGGTCGACAGCTCCTACGAGCAGTACTTC
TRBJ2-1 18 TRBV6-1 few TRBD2 CASSRARLAIESNNEQFF TGTGCCAGCAGTCGAGCCAGACTAGCGATCGAATCCAACAATGAGCAGTTCTTC
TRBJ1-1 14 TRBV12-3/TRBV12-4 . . CASSFTGRNTEAFF TGTGCCAGCAGTTTTACCGGTAGGAACACTGAAGCTTTCTTT
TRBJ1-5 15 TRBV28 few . CASISGSNGNQPQHF TGTGCCAGCATCTCCGGGAGTAATGGCAATCAGCCCCAGCATTTT
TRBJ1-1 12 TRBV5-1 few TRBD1 CASSARQGEAFF TGCGCCAGCAGCGCAAGACAGGGGGAAGCTTTCTTT
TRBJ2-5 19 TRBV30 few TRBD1 CAWSVHRGWDGHLVETQYF TGTGCCTGGAGTGTACACAGGGGATGGGATGGCCACTTAGTTGAGACCCAGTACTTC
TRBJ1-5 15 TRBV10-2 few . CASTPHSGDNQPQHF TGCGCCAGCACTCCCCACAGCGGGGACAATCAGCCCCAGCATTTT
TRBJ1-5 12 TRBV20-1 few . CSAENGRQPQHF TGCAGTGCCGAGAACGGGCGACAGCCCCAGCATTTT
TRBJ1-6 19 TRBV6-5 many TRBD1 CASSYSIWGAGQGNSPLHF TGTGCCAGCAGTTACTCGATCTGGGGGGCGGGACAGGGCAATTCACCCCTCCACTTT
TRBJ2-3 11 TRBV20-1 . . CSARSVDTQYF TGCAGTGCTCGGAGCGTCGATACGCAGTATTTT
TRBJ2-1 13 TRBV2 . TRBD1 CATLDRTYNEQFF TGTGCCACCCTGGACAGGACCTACAATGAGCAGTTCTTC
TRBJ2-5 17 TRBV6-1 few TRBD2 CASSEAIRGGYQETQYF TGTGCCAGCAGTGAAGCGATCCGCGGGGGGTACCAAGAGACCCAGTACTTC
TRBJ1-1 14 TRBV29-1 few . CSVEMGPLNTEAFF TGCAGCGTTGAAATGGGACCCCTAAACACTGAAGCTTTCTTT
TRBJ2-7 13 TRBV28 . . CASIPGLSSEQYF TGTGCCAGCATCCCCGGACTCTCCTCCGAGCAGTACTTC
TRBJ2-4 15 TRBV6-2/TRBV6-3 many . CASSYAVSGRNIQYF TGTGCCAGCAGTTACGCGGTTAGTGGGCGAAACATTCAGTACTTC
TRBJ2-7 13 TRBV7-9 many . CASSPVGVYEQYF TGTGCCAGCAGCCCTGTTGGGGTCTACGAGCAGTACTTC
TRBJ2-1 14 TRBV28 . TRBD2 CASSVGLDDGEQFF TGTGCCAGCAGTGTGGGACTAGACGACGGTGAGCAGTTCTTC